Presented here are 13 T cell receptor beta chains from one specimen sequenced in a study of T cell responses to AZD1222 COVID-19 vaccine. Measured with immunoSEQ multiplex PCR; TCRdb has only the in-frame clones, and not every one. The sample records 130,000 to 150,000 clones, just over 90% being singletons. Source: peripheral blood, taken on day 0 of MenACWY control vaccination. Source of these receptors: an adult in good health.

V and J are TRBV6-6 and TRBJ2-3; 11 nucleotides align to TRBD2. The ends lost 2 bases at V and 2 bases at J; junction bases unmatched: 3. This CDR3 is 16 amino acids long. In germline, CDR1 is MNHNY, CDR2 SVGAGI (reference sequence). CDR3 coding DNA: TGTGCCAGCAGTTACCCTAGCGGGGGGACCACAGATACGCAGTATTTT. Amino acid sequence: CASSYPSGGTTDTQYF.

V usage is TRBV20-1 and J usage is TRBJ1-3; maybe TRBD1 (5 bases). V dropped 3 bases and J dropped 6 bases, with 12 bases sitting between them. Germline V CDR1 and CDR2: DFQATT, SNEGSKA (reference sequence). CDR3 length equals 13 residues. The CDR3 here is CSASGTVLNTIYF. In DNA, the CDR3 is TGCAGTGCTAGTGGGACTGTGTTAAACACCATATATTTT.

This CDR3 reads CASLTGDGETQYF. DNA of the CDR3: TGCGCCAGCCTCACAGGGGACGGGGAGACCCAGTACTTC. The chain uses TRBV5-1 and TRBJ2-5; 7 nucleotides agree with TRBD1. CDR1 and CDR2 (germline): SGHRS, YFSETQ. With 7 bases clipped from V and 5 bases from J, the junction kept 8 bases outside the gene matches. The CDR3 loop spans 13 amino acids.

Here the CDR3 DNA reads TGCAGTGCTAGTCCAGGGTTTCGAAGTCAGCCCCAGCATTTT. Residues: CSASPGFRSQPQHF. The rearrangement uses TRBV20-1 and TRBJ1-5; D possibly corresponds to TRBD1 (5 bases). Between the trimmed V and J ends, which lost 3 bases and 6 bases, there was a span of 15 bases. CDR1 is DFQATT, CDR2 SNEGSKA, per germline (reference sequence). The CDR3 has 14 residues.

This chain connects TRBV11-3 to TRBJ1-1; TRBD1 agrees at 8 bases. The junction had 5 bases not matched to a gene; V was cut back by 1 base and J by 4 bases. The V gene's germline CDR1 is SGHNT and CDR2 YENEEA. CDR3 length equals 15 residues. Here the CDR3 reads CASSLGFGQGTEAFF. For the CDR3, the DNA is TGTGCCAGCAGCTTAGGCTTCGGACAGGGCACTGAAGCTTTCTTT.

The chain has TRBV5-6 and TRBJ2-3; 7 bases match TRBD2. The junction had 4 bases not matched to a gene; V was cut back by 2 bases and J by 4 bases. The CDR3 consists of 14 residues. The germline V gene has CDR1 SGHDT and CDR2 YYEEEE. The CDR3 DNA follows: TGTGCCAGCAGCTTCGCGGGAGTGGCAGATACGCAGTATTTT. It encodes CASSFAGVADTQYF.

The chain carries TRBV9 and TRBJ2-1; 9 bases agree with TRBD2. This CDR3 region has 15 residues. Germline V gene sequence: CDR1 SGDLS, CDR2 YYNGEE. J was trimmed by 9 bases and V by 1 base; bases with no gene match: 8. The chain's CDR3 is CASSVMAGGPGEQFF. CDR3 sequence (DNA): TGTGCCAGCAGCGTAATGGCGGGAGGGCCGGGTGAGCAGTTCTTC.

The V and J genes are TRBV5-1 and TRBJ1-6; unclear D gene. CDR1 is SGHRS, CDR2 YFSETQ, per germline. V lost 0 bases, J lost 7 bases, and 8 bases lay in between. The CDR3 covers 14 residues. The CDR3: CASSLAGVNSPLHF. DNA of the CDR3: TGCGCCAGCAGCTTGGCCGGGGTGAATTCACCCCTCCACTTT.

This clone was found once. This rearrangement joins TRBV6-5 to TRBJ2-1; D uncertain. V lost 8 bases, J lost 5 bases, and 7 bases lay in between. The CDR3 runs 11 residues. Germline CDR1 MNHEY, CDR2 SVGAGI. The CDR3 DNA is TGTGCCAGCTCTCGGGACAATGAGCAGTTCTTC. As protein: CASSRDNEQFF.

The chain joins TRBV30 to TRBJ1-5; D remains ambiguous. V lost 2 bases to trimming and J lost 10 bases, with 12 bases between them. The CDR3 length is 12 residues. Looked up from germline, CDR1 is GTSNPN and CDR2 is SVGIG (reference sequence). CDR3 bases: TGTGCCTGGAGTCCCCCGATCGGCCCCCAGCATTTT. Translating it yields CAWSPPIGPQHF.

The chain is built from TRBV4-2 and TRBJ1-6, with D hard to call. Trimming took 0 bases from V and 6 from J, leaving 15 bases between them. The CDR3 consists of 17 residues. Germline CDR1 LGHNA, CDR2 YNFKEQ. The CDR3 coding sequence is TGTGCCAGCAGCCAAGACAGCCCAAGGGCTTTTAATTCACCCCTCCACTTT. This codes for CASSQDSPRAFNSPLHF.

CDR3 DNA sequence: TGTGCCAGCAGCACCCAGACAGGGGGTGACTATGGCTACACCTTC. Translation: CASSTQTGGDYGYTF. V usage is TRBV7-2 and J usage is TRBJ1-2; 9 nucleotides align to TRBD1. From germline, CDR1 is SGHTA and CDR2 FQGNSA. Trimming took 5 bases from V and 3 from J; bases not matched to a gene: 7. This CDR3 spans 15 amino acids. Variable domain in full (rest from reference TRBV7-2 and TRBJ1-2): GAGVSQSPSNKVTEKGKDVELRCDPISGHTALYWYRQSLGQGLEFLIYFQGNSAPDKSGLPSDRFSAERTGGSVSTLTIQRTQQEDSAVYLCASSTQTGGDYGYTFGSGTRLTVV.

The rearrangement uses TRBV28 and TRBJ2-5; 8 bases are shared with TRBD1. CDR3 size: 15 residues. CDR1 is MDHEN, CDR2 SYDVKM, per germline. The CDR3 nucleotides are TGTGCGACCCTAGGGGGCAGGGGGCGGAAAGAGACCCAGTACTTC. This encodes CATLGGRGRKETQYF.